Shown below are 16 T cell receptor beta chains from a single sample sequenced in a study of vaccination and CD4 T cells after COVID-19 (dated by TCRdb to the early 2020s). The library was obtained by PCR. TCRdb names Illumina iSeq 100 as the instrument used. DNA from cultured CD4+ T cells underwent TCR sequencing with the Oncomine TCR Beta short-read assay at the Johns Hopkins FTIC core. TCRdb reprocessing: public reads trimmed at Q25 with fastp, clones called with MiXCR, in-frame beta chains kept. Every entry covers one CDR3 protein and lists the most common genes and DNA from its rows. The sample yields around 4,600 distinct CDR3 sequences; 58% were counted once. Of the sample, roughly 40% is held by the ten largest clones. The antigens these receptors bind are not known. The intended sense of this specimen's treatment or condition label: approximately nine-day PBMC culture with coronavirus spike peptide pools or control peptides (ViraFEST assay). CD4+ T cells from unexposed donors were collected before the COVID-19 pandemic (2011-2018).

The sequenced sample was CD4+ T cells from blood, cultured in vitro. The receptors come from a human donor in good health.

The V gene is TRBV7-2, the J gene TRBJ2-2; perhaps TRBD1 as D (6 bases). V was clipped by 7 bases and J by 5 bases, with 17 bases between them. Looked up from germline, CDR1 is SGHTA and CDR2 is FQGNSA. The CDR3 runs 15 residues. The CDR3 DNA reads TGTGCCAGCACCTGGCCCAGGGGTGGTACCGGGGAGCTGTTTTTT. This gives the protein CASTWPRGGTGELFF.

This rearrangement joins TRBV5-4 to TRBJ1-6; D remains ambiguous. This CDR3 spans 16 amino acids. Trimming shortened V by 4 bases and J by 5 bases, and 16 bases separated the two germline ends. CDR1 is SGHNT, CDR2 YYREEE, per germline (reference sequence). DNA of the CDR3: TGTGCCAGCAGCCCCGGGCCACACGGAGATAATTCACCCCTCCACTTT. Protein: CASSPGPHGDNSPLHF. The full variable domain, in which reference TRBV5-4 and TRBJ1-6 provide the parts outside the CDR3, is ETGVTQSPTHLIKTRGQQVTLRCSSQSGHNTVSWYQQALGQGPQFIFQYYREEENGRGNFPPRFSGLQFPNYSSELNVNALELDDSALYLCASSPGPHGDNSPLHFGNGTRLTVT.

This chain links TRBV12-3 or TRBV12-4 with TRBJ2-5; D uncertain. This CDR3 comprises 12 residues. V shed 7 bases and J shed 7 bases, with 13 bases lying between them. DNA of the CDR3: TGTGCCAGCACCCTTCGGGCAGGGACCCAGTACTTC. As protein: CASTLRAGTQYF.

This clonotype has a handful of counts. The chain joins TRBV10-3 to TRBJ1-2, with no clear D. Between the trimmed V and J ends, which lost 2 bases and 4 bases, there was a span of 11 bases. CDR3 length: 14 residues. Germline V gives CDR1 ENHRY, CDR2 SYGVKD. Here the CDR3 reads CAISESGVGYGYTF. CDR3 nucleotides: TGTGCCATCAGTGAGAGTGGGGTGGGCTATGGCTACACCTTC.

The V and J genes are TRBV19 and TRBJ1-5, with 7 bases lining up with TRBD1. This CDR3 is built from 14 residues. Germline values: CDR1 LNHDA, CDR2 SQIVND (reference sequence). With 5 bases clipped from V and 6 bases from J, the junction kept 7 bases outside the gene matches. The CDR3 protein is CASSPRTGGQPQHF. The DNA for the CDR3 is TGTGCCAGTAGTCCGAGGACAGGTGGTCAGCCCCAGCATTTT.

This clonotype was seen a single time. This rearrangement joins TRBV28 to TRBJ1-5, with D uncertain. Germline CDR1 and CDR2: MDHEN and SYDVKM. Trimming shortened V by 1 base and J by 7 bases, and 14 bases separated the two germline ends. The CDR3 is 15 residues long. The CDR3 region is CASSLSWVEEQPQHF. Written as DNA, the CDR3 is TGTGCCAGCAGTTTATCCTGGGTGGAGGAACAGCCCCAGCATTTT.

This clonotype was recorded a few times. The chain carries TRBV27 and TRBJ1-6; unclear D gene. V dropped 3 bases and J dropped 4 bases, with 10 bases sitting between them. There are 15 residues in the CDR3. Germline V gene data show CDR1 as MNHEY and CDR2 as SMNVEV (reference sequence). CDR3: CASSLIGDYNSPLHF. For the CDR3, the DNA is TGTGCCAGCAGTTTGATCGGGGATTATAATTCACCCCTCCACTTT.

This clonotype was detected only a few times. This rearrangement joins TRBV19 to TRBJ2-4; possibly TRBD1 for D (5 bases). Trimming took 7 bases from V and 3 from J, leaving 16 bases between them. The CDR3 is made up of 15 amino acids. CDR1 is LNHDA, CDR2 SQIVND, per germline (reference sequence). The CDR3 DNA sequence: TGTGCCAGTACCCAGGGTCAGTTAGGCAAAAACATTCAGTACTTC. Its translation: CASTQGQLGKNIQYF.

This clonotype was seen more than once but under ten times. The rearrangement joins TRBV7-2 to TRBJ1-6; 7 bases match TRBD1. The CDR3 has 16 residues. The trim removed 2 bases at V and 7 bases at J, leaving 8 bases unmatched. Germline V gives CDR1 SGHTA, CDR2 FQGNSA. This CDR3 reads CASSLTGALGNSPLHF. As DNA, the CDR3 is TGTGCCAGCAGCTTAACAGGGGCTCTCGGCAATTCACCCCTCCACTTT.

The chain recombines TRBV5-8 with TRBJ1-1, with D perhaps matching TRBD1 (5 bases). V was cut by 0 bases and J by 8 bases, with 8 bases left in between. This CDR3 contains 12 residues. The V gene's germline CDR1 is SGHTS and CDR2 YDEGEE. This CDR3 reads CASSLDGTEAFF. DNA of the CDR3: TGTGCCAGCAGCTTGGACGGGACCGAAGCTTTCTTT. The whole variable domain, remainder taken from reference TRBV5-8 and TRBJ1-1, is EAGVTQSPTHLIKTRGQQATLRCSPISGHTSVYWYQQALGLGLQFLLWYDEGEERNRGNFPPRFSGRQFPNYSSELNVNALELEDSALYLCASSLDGTEAFFGQGTRLTVV.

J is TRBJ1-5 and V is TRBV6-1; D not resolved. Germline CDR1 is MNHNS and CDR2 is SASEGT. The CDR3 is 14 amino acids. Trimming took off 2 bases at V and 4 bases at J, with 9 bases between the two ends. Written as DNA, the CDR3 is TGTGCCAGCAGTGAAAGAAACCCGAATCAGCCCCAGCATTTT. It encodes CASSERNPNQPQHF.

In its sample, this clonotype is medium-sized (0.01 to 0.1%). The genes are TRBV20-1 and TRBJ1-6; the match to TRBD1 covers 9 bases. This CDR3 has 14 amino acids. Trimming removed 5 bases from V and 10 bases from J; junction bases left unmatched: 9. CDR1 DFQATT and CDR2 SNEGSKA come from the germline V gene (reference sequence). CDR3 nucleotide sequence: TGCAGTGCTGGATCTGGGACAGGGATCTCACCCCTCCACTTT. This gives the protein CSAGSGTGISPLHF.

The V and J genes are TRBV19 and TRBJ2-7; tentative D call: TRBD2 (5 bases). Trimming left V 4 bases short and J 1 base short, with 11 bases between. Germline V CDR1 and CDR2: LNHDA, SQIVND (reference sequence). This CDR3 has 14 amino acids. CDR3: CASSTSRESYEQYF. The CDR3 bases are TGTGCCAGTAGTACCTCGAGGGAATCCTACGAGCAGTACTTC.

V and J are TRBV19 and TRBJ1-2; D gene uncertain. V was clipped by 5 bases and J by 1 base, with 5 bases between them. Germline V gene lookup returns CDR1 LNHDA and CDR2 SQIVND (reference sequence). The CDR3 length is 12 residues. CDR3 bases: TGTGCCAGTAGTCTGATTAACTATGGCTACACCTTC. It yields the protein CASSLINYGYTF. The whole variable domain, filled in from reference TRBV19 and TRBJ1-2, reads DGGITQSPKYLFRKEGQNVTLSCEQNLNHDAMYWYRQDPGQGLRLIYYSQIVNDFQKGDIAEGYSVSREKKESFPLTVTSAQKNPTAFYLCASSLINYGYTFGSGTRLTVV.

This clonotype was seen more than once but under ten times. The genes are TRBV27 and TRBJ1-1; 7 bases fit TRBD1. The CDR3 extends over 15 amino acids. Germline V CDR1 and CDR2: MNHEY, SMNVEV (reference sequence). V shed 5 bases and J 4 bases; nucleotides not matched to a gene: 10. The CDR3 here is CASSHQTGAGTEAFF. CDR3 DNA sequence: TGTGCCAGCAGTCACCAAACAGGGGCGGGCACTGAAGCTTTCTTT.

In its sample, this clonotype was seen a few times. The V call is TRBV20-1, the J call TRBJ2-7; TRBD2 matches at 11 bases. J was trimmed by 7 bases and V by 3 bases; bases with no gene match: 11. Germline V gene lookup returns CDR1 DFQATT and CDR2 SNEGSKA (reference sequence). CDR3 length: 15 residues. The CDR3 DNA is TGCAGTGCTAGGGCAATAGCGGGAGGGCCGGGAGAGCAGTACTTC. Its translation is CSARAIAGGPGEQYF.